This record looks at one T cell receptor beta chain sequence and its context. Its antigen is unknown. The protocol was immunoSEQ multiplex PCR, while the TCRdb copy is restricted to in-frame clones and leaves out a portion. The data hold over 45,000 clones, with about nine tenths observed a single time. The record originates from a study of T cell responses to AZD1222 COVID-19 vaccine. Study outcomes and limitations: The repertoires were collected only after the peak T cell response. The donor cohort was predominantly white British with a female majority, and clonal diversity may have been underestimated. Baseline seropositivity occurred in only 5 or 6 AZD1222 recipients.

Trimming left V 4 bases short and J 0 bases short, with 4 bases between. The germline CDR1 and CDR2 sequences are SGHNT and YYREEE (reference sequence). The CDR3 has 12 residues. Pooled together were second doses at about 4 or about 12 weeks. Material: peripheral blood, obtained 28 days after the second AZD1222 dose. The TCR sequence derives from an adult who received the AZD1222 COVID-19 vaccine. This chain joins TRBV5-4 and TRBJ1-1; D not certain. CDR3 DNA: TGTGCCAGCAGCCCATTGAACACTGAAGCTTTCTTT. This codes for CASSPLNTEAFF.